This entry lists 21 T cell receptor beta chains sequenced from one sample in a study of blood T cell repertoires in COVID-19 (dated by TCRdb to about 2020). Receptors were amplified or captured by the immunoSEQ multiplex PCR assay. This is the immuneACCESS table as TCRdb keeps it, with only in-frame sequences that have V and J called. A part of the clones is gone; compared with another copy, unresolved V genes explain less than half, and the rest is unexplained. Recorded for this sample are under 250,000 clones; about nine tenths of them occurred a single time. Of the sample, about 5% is held by the ten largest clones. The sequencing sample was made of peripheral blood. These receptors were collected from a woman aged 40 to 50 with acute or convalescent COVID-19.

The gene calls are TRBV7-6 and TRBJ2-3, with D possibly matching TRBD1 (5 bases). Trimming took off 5 bases at V and 0 bases at J, with 9 bases between the two ends. CDR1 SGHVS and CDR2 FNYEAQ come from the germline V gene. CDR3 length: 14 amino acids. The CDR3: CASSPDSSTDTQYF. Written as DNA, the CDR3 is TGTGCCAGCAGCCCCGACAGTAGCACAGATACGCAGTATTTT.

The V call is TRBV29-1, the J call TRBJ1-2; D is perhaps TRBD1 (5 bases). Germline assignment: CDR1 SQVTM and CDR2 ANQGSEA. The CDR3 covers 15 residues. Deletions cut 4 bases from V and 8 bases from J, with 23 bases between. CDR3 sequence: CSVGSSGGGPGGYTF. CDR3 bases: TGCAGCGTTGGATCCTCGGGCGGGGGTCCAGGGGGCTACACCTTC.

This clone was seen just once. J is TRBJ1-6 and V is TRBV5-6, with a tentative D call TRBD1 (6 bases). V was pared by 6 bases and J by 10 bases, with 20 bases between. The CDR3 covers 15 residues. Germline loops: CDR1 SGHDT, CDR2 YYEEEE. CDR3 region: CASTPRSGGSSPLHF. The DNA for the CDR3 is TGTGCCAGCACCCCCCGGTCGGGGGGCAGCTCACCCCTCCACTTT.

This clone showed up just once. The V gene is TRBV7-8, the J gene TRBJ1-5; 10 bases line up with TRBD1. The CDR3 sequence is 16 residues long. The germline CDR1 and CDR2 sequences are SGHVS and FQNEAQ. J gave up 7 bases and V 5 bases, and 11 bases lay outside the gene matches. The CDR3: CASSPKRQGAKQPQHF. The DNA for the CDR3 is TGTGCCAGCAGCCCCAAACGACAGGGGGCAAAGCAGCCCCAGCATTTT.

Details on this clone: This same CDR3 is encoded by further DNA sequences in the sample. This chain links TRBV7-2 with TRBJ2-3; D possibly corresponds to TRBD2 (6 bases). Trimming stripped 2 bases from V and 0 bases from J, with 12 bases between. Germline V lookup: CDR1 SGHTA, CDR2 FQGNSA. The CDR3 is made up of 16 amino acids. The CDR3: CASSLIGGASTDTQYF. CDR3 in DNA: TGTGCCAGCAGCTTAATTGGAGGGGCTAGCACAGATACGCAGTATTTT.

V usage is TRBV11-1 and J usage is TRBJ2-1; D possibly corresponds to TRBD1 (6 bases). The V gene lost 4 bases and the J gene lost 5 bases, with 18 bases spanning the gap. CDR3 length: 16 amino acids. Germline CDR1 SGHAT, CDR2 FQDESV (reference sequence). In nucleotides, the CDR3 is TGTGCCAGCAGCTCAGGGATGACAGGAGTAAACAATGAGCAGTTCTTC. Translating gives CASSSGMTGVNNEQFF.

V gene TRBV29-1 combines with J gene TRBJ1-2; D gene ambiguous. The CDR3 sequence is 11 residues long. V gave up 3 bases and J gave up 4 bases, with 6 bases separating them. The germline V gene has CDR1 SQVTM and CDR2 ANQGSEA. The CDR3 loop reads CSVDGTYGYTF. CDR3 bases: TGCAGCGTTGATGGCACCTATGGCTACACCTTC.

This clone was recorded only once. The V and J genes are TRBV2 and TRBJ1-1, with D maybe TRBD1 (5 bases). V lost 5 bases, J lost 1 base, and 8 bases lay in between. The germline V gene encodes CDR1 SNHLY and CDR2 FYNNEI. CDR3 length equals 13 residues. The CDR3 loop is CASSTRANTEAFF. CDR3 coding DNA: TGTGCCAGCAGTACCAGGGCGAACACTGAAGCTTTCTTT.

The CDR3 coding sequence is TGTGCCAGCAGGTACAGGGGTCAGCAGCCCCAGCATTTT. It translates to CASRYRGQQPQHF. The chain is built from TRBV6-5 and TRBJ1-5, with 7 bases aligning to TRBD1. The V segment lost 6 bases and the J segment 7 bases; nucleotides outside the gene matches: 6. In germline, CDR1 is MNHEY, CDR2 SVGAGI. The CDR3 has 13 amino acids.

The chain employs TRBV5-8 and TRBJ1-1; D is ambiguous. V lost 1 base and J lost 8, with 6 bases in between. CDR3 length equals 11 residues. The V gene's germline CDR1 is SGHTS and CDR2 YDEGEE. In DNA form, the CDR3 reads TGTGCCAGCAGCTTGACTGAGGAAGCTTTCTTT. It yields the protein CASSLTEEAFF.

This clone was observed once. This chain links TRBV18 with TRBJ2-5, with 8 positions matching TRBD1. Per germline, CDR1 KGHSH and CDR2 LQKENI. V lost 1 base and J lost 5; bases outside the gene matches: 6. CDR3 length equals 15 residues. CDR3 nucleotide sequence: TGTGCCAGCTCACCACTGTCGCAGGGGGCGGAGACCCAGTACTTC. This codes for CASSPLSQGAETQYF.

V is TRBV30 and J is TRBJ1-4, with 8 bases aligning to TRBD1. Germline V CDR1 and CDR2: GTSNPN, SVGIG (reference sequence). The V gene end was trimmed by 6 bases and the J gene end by 7 bases; junction bases not matched to a gene: 13. This CDR3 spans 15 amino acids. CDR3 nucleotides: TGTGCCTGCCATCCCTTTGGACAGGGTGGTGAAAAACTGTTTTTT. Encoded protein: CACHPFGQGGEKLFF.

The rearrangement links TRBV6-5 to TRBJ1-1; TRBD1 matches at 7 bases. From germline, CDR1 is MNHEY and CDR2 SVGAGI. CDR3 length: 14 amino acids. V lost 0 bases to trimming and J lost 9 bases; unmatched junction nucleotides: 7. The CDR3 loop reads CASSYSRGPRQAFF. As DNA, the CDR3 is TGTGCCAGCAGTTACTCGAGGGGGCCACGCCAAGCTTTCTTT.

The chain uses TRBV5-6 and TRBJ1-1, with 9 bases aligning to TRBD1. Germline values: CDR1 SGHDT, CDR2 YYEEEE. Trimming removed 1 base from V and 0 bases from J; junction bases left unmatched: 7. The CDR3 loop spans 17 amino acids. CDR3 protein: CASSLYRGRILNTEAFF. The CDR3 DNA follows: TGTGCCAGCAGCTTGTACAGGGGGCGGATCCTGAACACTGAAGCTTTCTTT.

The rearrangement uses TRBV6-1 and TRBJ1-6; tentatively, D is TRBD1 (6 bases). This CDR3 is built from 16 residues. In germline, CDR1 is MNHNS, CDR2 SASEGT. V was trimmed by 4 bases and J by 1 base, leaving 11 bases between them. The CDR3 is CASSAPRGSYNSPLHF. In DNA form, the CDR3 reads TGTGCCAGCAGTGCCCCCAGGGGATCCTATAATTCACCCCTCCACTTT.

V usage is TRBV27 and J usage is TRBJ1-5; the D gene is possibly TRBD1 (6 bases). Trimming removed 3 bases from V and 7 bases from J, with 13 bases in between. Germline-derived CDR1 and CDR2 are MNHEY and SMNVEV (reference sequence). The CDR3 is 14 amino acids. The DNA of the CDR3 is TGTGCCAGCAGTTTTGGGGGGCGGGGGCAGCCCCAGCATTTT. Protein product: CASSFGGRGQPQHF.

This clone occurred a few times. The gene calls are TRBV5-5 and TRBJ2-2, with TRBD2 as a possible D gene (6 bases). Germline V gene data show CDR1 as SGHKS and CDR2 as YYEKEE (reference sequence). There are 14 residues in the CDR3. V lost 0 bases and J lost 6, with 9 bases in between. The DNA for the CDR3 is TGTGCCAGCAGCTTGGGCTGGGGGGCCGGGGAGCTGTTTTTT. It translates to CASSLGWGAGELFF.

CDR3 loop: CASSPPGGNQPQHF. CDR3 nucleotide sequence: TGTGCCAGCTCACCACCGGGAGGCAATCAGCCCCAGCATTTT. The chain recombines TRBV18 with TRBJ1-5; D is undetermined. Per germline, CDR1 KGHSH and CDR2 LQKENI. The CDR3 is 14 residues long. Trimming cost V 0 bases and J 2 bases, with 5 bases left between them.

This chain joins TRBV3-1 (or the pseudogene TRBV3-2) and TRBJ1-2; the D is unclear. Germline CDR1 reads LGHDT; CDR2 reads YNNKEL (reference sequence). The V end lost 0 bases, the J end lost 8 bases, and 13 bases lay between the germline ends. The CDR3 has 14 residues. CDR3 sequence (DNA): TGTGCCAGCAGCCAAGAACGGTTAACTATGGGCTACACCTTC. As protein: CASSQERLTMGYTF.

The chain combines TRBV4-1 with TRBJ1-4; TRBD1 matches at 11 bases. The germline V gene has CDR1 MGHRA and CDR2 YSYEKL. V shed 1 base, J shed 8 bases, and the junction held 3 bases outside the gene matches. This CDR3 is 15 amino acids long. CDR3 sequence (DNA): TGCGCCAGCAGCCAAGCGGGGACAGGGGGAGAAAAACTGTTTTTT. Translated: CASSQAGTGGEKLFF.

This clone has just a few counts. J is TRBJ1-2 and V is TRBV29-1, with D unresolved. The CDR3 consists of 11 residues. In germline, CDR1 is SQVTM, CDR2 ANQGSEA. V gave up 6 bases and J gave up 7 bases, with 12 bases separating them. CDR3 nucleotides: TGCAGCGTGGGAGGGAGCGCTGGCTACACCTTC. This translates into CSVGGSAGYTF.